This T cell receptor beta chain was identified during a study of molecular identifiers for immune sequencing clone quantification. CD8+CD4-CCR7+CD45RA+ sorting gave the naive CD8 T cells. It was with previously described methods and listed TCR primers that bulk TCR libraries were made. Each CDR3 protein gets one entry after TCRdb re-called the PCR reads with MiXCR. The table has 400,000 to 600,000 distinct CDR3 sequences, 20% to 25% seen once. The CDR3 is 12 amino acids. V was cut by 0 bases and J by 6 bases, with 7 bases left in between. Germline assignment: CDR1 SGDLS and CDR2 YYNGEE. The study's findings and limits: Even with more than 950,000 naive cells present, spiked Jurkat TCR RNA from one cell was reportedly detectable. In CMV-specific effectors, clones above 20 copies held over 99% of molecules; naive, under 1%.

The table lists this clonotype with many counts. As yet, its antigen is unknown. Material: naive CD8+ T cells from blood, with Jurkat cell RNA spiked in. Sample subset: FACS-sorted CD8+CD4-CCR7+CD45RA+ naive T cells. The J gene is TRBJ2-7, the V gene TRBV9; the D gene is possibly TRBD1 (6 bases). This clonotype was sampled from a human donor in good health. Some libraries in this study had Jurkat cell RNA spiked in. The CDR3: CASSVEGGEQYF. CDR3 nucleotides: TGTGCCAGCAGCGTAGAAGGGGGCGAGCAGTACTTC.